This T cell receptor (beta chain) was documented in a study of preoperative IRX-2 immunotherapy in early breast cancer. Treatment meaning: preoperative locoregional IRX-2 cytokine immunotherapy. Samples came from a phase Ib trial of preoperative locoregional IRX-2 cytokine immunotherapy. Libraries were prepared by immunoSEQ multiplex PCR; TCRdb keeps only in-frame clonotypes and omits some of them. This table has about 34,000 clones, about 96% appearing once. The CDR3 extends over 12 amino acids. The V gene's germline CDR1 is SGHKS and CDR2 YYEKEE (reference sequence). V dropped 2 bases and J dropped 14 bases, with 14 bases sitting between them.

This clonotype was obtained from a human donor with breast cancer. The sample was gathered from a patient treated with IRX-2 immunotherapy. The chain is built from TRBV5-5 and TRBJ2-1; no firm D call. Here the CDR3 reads CASSFYTLIEFF. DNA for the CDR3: TGTGCCAGCAGCTTCTACACCCTTATTGAGTTCTTC.